These 25 T cell receptor beta chains came from one sample sequenced in a study of shared T cell receptors in the human thymus. Data came from immunoSEQ multiplex PCR; TCRdb stores just in-frame clones and leaves some out. The data show hundreds of thousands of clones, 85% to 95% seen once. The sample consisted of thymocytes. Receptor source: a human donor.

V is TRBV19 and J is TRBJ1-2; 8 bases map to TRBD1. From germline, CDR1 is LNHDA and CDR2 SQIVND (reference sequence). J lost 0 bases, V lost 7 bases, and 1 base had no gene match. CDR3 size: 13 residues. The CDR3 DNA follows: TGTGCCAGTATGGGACAGGCTAACTATGGCTACACCTTC. Amino acid sequence: CASMGQANYGYTF.

The V gene is TRBV7-8, the J gene TRBJ2-7; 7 bases align to TRBD2. The CDR3 sequence is 13 residues long. V trimming: 9 bases; J trimming: 2 bases; junction bases outside the gene matches: 7. In germline, CDR1 is SGHVS, CDR2 FQNEAQ. Here the CDR3 DNA reads TGTGCCAGTCGCGGGAGAGGCGCCTACGAGCAGTACTTC. Protein: CASRGRGAYEQYF.

The chain recombines TRBV28 with TRBJ1-1; the D gene is possibly TRBD1 (5 bases). In germline, CDR1 is MDHEN, CDR2 SYDVKM. The CDR3 spans 12 residues. With 5 bases removed from V and 7 bases from J, the gap between germline ends came to 11 bases. CDR3 in DNA: TGTGCCAGCAGTACCGGGGCGGTTGAAGCTTTCTTT. This sequence encodes CASSTGAVEAFF. The full variable domain, in which reference TRBV28 and TRBJ1-1 provide the parts outside the CDR3, is DVKVTQSSRYLVKRTGEKVFLECVQDMDHENMFWYRQDPGLGLRLIYFSYDVKMKEKGDIPEGYSVSREKKERFSLILESASTNQTSMYLCASSTGAVEAFFGQGTRLTVV.

The rearrangement joins TRBV28 to TRBJ2-5; perhaps TRBD2 as D (6 bases). V was clipped by 5 bases and J by 7 bases, with 20 bases between them. The CDR3 length is 15 residues. CDR1 is MDHEN, CDR2 SYDVKM, per germline. In nucleotides, the CDR3 is TGTGCCAGCAGTCCCAAGGGAGGAGGGAGACGGACCCAGTACTTC. Translating gives CASSPKGGGRRTQYF.

V and J are TRBV6-6 and TRBJ2-7; D unresolved. Trimming removed 4 bases at V and 5 bases at J, with 6 bases between. Germline V gene lookup returns CDR1 MNHNY and CDR2 SVGAGI (reference sequence). The CDR3 is made up of 11 amino acids. CDR3 sequence (DNA): TGTGCCAGCAGTTTTGGAAACGAGCAGTACTTC. Protein sequence: CASSFGNEQYF.

This chain connects TRBV29-1 to TRBJ2-3; D possibly corresponds to TRBD2 (6 bases). With 7 bases removed from V and 3 bases from J, the gap between germline ends came to 17 bases. Germline lookup yields CDR1 SQVTM and CDR2 ANQGSEA. CDR3 size: 14 residues. The CDR3 here is CSAAGTGYTDTQYF. In DNA form, the CDR3 reads TGCAGCGCAGCCGGGACTGGGTATACAGATACGCAGTATTTT.

CDR3 residues: CAWSVSSGTIEQYF. The CDR3 DNA reads TGTGCCTGGAGTGTATCCAGCGGGACGATCGAGCAGTACTTC. This chain uses TRBV30 with TRBJ2-7; TRBD2 matches at 7 bases. The J segment lost 6 bases and the V segment lost 0 bases, leaving 8 bases of the junction unmatched. The CDR3 totals 14 residues. In germline, CDR1 is GTSNPN, CDR2 SVGIG (reference sequence). Using reference TRBV30 and TRBJ2-7 for the parts outside the CDR3, the full variable domain is SQTIHQWPATLVQPVGSPLSLECTVEGTSNPNLYWYRQAAGRGLQLLFYSVGIGQISSEVPQNLSASRPQDRQFILSSKKLLLSDSGFYLCAWSVSSGTIEQYFGPGTRLTVT.

The rearrangement uses TRBV4-1 and TRBJ1-1, with a weak D call TRBD1 (5 bases). The CDR3 has 15 amino acids. Deletions cut 3 bases from V and 0 bases from J, with 11 bases between. Germline V gene lookup returns CDR1 MGHRA and CDR2 YSYEKL. The CDR3 nucleotides read TGCGCCAGCAGCCATAGGAAGGGGATGAACACTGAAGCTTTCTTT. Its protein is CASSHRKGMNTEAFF.

This chain links TRBV4-3 with TRBJ2-7; a weak D match, TRBD2 (6 bases). Germline lookup yields CDR1 LGHNA and CDR2 YSLEER. V gave up 1 base and J gave up 8 bases, with 21 bases separating them. CDR3 length: 16 amino acids. In DNA, the CDR3 is TGCGCCAGCAGCCAAGTCACTAGCTCCGGGGCAGCAAAGCAGTACTTC. This translates into CASSQVTSSGAAKQYF.

The V call is TRBV7-2, the J call TRBJ2-1; 11 positions match TRBD2. The trim removed 5 bases at V and 3 bases at J, leaving 6 bases unmatched. The length of the CDR3 is 16 residues. The germline V gene has CDR1 SGHTA and CDR2 FQGNSA. The CDR3 DNA follows: TGTGCCAGCAGCCAAGGGACTAGCGGCTTCTACAATGAGCAGTTCTTC. This translates into CASSQGTSGFYNEQFF.

This rearrangement joins TRBV5-4 to TRBJ2-2, with no clear D. Trimming left V 3 bases short and J 7 bases short, with 4 bases between. Looked up from germline, CDR1 is SGHNT and CDR2 is YYREEE (reference sequence). The CDR3 covers 11 residues. The CDR3 protein is CASSSIGELFF. The CDR3 DNA reads TGTGCCAGCAGCTCTATCGGGGAGCTGTTTTTT.

Written as DNA, the CDR3 is TGTGCCTGGACCGTGACAGGGGTAAAGAACACTGAAGCTTTCTTT. Protein product: CAWTVTGVKNTEAFF. The V call is TRBV30, the J call TRBJ1-1; TRBD1 aligns across 8 bases. The CDR3 is 15 residues long. With 4 bases clipped from V and 1 base from J, the junction kept 8 bases outside the gene matches. The germline CDR1 and CDR2 sequences are GTSNPN and SVGIG (reference sequence).

The rearrangement uses TRBV15 and TRBJ2-5; 10 bases line up with TRBD1. V shed 0 bases, J shed 3 bases, and the junction held 4 bases outside the gene matches. CDR3 length: 16 residues. Germline CDR1 LNHNV, CDR2 YYDKDF (reference sequence). DNA of the CDR3: TGTGCCACCAGCAGAGATCAAGGACAGGGGGAAGAGACCCAGTACTTC. Amino acids: CATSRDQGQGEETQYF.

A few counts support this clone. The CDR3 spells CASRARVAGVGDKNIQYF. CDR3 DNA sequence: TGTGCCAGCAGGGCCCGCGTAGCGGGAGTAGGGGACAAAAACATTCAGTACTTC. The rearrangement joins TRBV9 to TRBJ2-4, with 9 bases fitting TRBD2. Germline-derived CDR1 and CDR2 are SGDLS and YYNGEE. Trimming at V came to 5 bases and at J to 3 bases, leaving 15 bases not matched to a gene. The CDR3 is made up of 18 amino acids.

This sequence joins TRBV5-4 and TRBJ2-3; D gene uncertain. V was clipped by 0 bases and J by 1 base, with 9 bases between them. The length of the CDR3 is 15 residues. CDR1 is SGHNT, CDR2 YYREEE, per germline (reference sequence). The CDR3 DNA follows: TGTGCCAGCAGCTTGGAAGGTCCTCGCACAGATACGCAGTATTTT. Residues: CASSLEGPRTDTQYF.

The rearrangement uses TRBV7-6 and TRBJ1-2, with D tentatively TRBD1 (5 bases). Between the trimmed V and J ends, which lost 2 bases and 6 bases, there was a span of 13 bases. Germline loops: CDR1 SGHVS, CDR2 FNYEAQ. There are 14 residues in the CDR3. CDR3: CASSLKGTGDGYTF. CDR3 DNA: TGTGCCAGCAGCTTAAAGGGAACAGGAGATGGCTACACCTTC.

The J gene is TRBJ1-1, the V gene TRBV7-9; D possibly corresponds to TRBD1 (5 bases). CDR3 length: 15 amino acids. V was cut by 5 bases and J by 2 bases, with 15 bases left in between. CDR1 and CDR2 from the germline V gene are SEHNR and FQNEAQ (reference sequence). CDR3 amino acids: CASSQPDSFNTEAFF. CDR3 nucleotides: TGTGCCAGCAGCCAGCCTGACAGTTTTAACACTGAAGCTTTCTTT.

This clone was seen once. At one of its ends the junction is not consistent with the germline gene, which may arise from a read error. The chain links TRBV30 to TRBJ2-5; 8 bases match TRBD2. Per the germline V gene, CDR1 is GTSNPN and CDR2 is SVGIG (reference sequence). The CDR3 covers 12 residues. The CDR3 nucleotides read TGTGCCTGGAGCCCGACGGCGGGAGGCCTCCACTTC. This sequence encodes CAWSPTAGGLHF.

The chain is built from TRBV11-2 and TRBJ2-3; 8 nucleotides line up with TRBD2. Germline V gene sequence: CDR1 SGHAT, CDR2 FQNNGV. V dropped 1 base and J dropped 2; count of bases not matched to a gene: 5. This CDR3 has 16 amino acids. The CDR3 coding sequence is TGTGCCAGCAGCTTAGTAGACGGGAGGGCCACAGATACGCAGTATTTT. Its protein product is CASSLVDGRATDTQYF.

V gene TRBV11-2 combines with J gene TRBJ2-5; 10 nucleotides line up with TRBD2. Trimming cost V 1 base and J 7 bases; bases outside gene matches: 18. There are 19 residues in the CDR3. The V gene's germline CDR1 is SGHAT and CDR2 FQNNGV. The CDR3 loop is CASSLAPRAAGGGTGTQYF. The CDR3 DNA reads TGTGCCAGCAGCTTAGCTCCTCGGGCAGCGGGAGGGGGGACGGGGACCCAGTACTTC.

J is TRBJ2-5 and V is TRBV11-2, with 7 positions matching TRBD2. From germline, CDR1 is SGHAT and CDR2 FQNNGV. The CDR3 length is 14 residues. After removal of 6 bases from V and 0 bases from J, the junction contained 4 bases not matched to a gene. Written as DNA, the CDR3 is TGTGCCAGCAGGACCCGGGGGGACCAAGAGACCCAGTACTTC. Protein sequence: CASRTRGDQETQYF.

The chain joins TRBV11-2 to TRBJ1-4, with 7 positions matching TRBD1. CDR1 and CDR2 from the germline V gene are SGHAT and FQNNGV. This CDR3 comprises 16 residues. The J segment lost 3 bases and the V segment lost 5 bases, leaving 9 bases of the junction unmatched. CDR3 region: CASSSRDSGSNEKLFF. CDR3 DNA sequence: TGTGCCAGCAGCAGTAGGGACAGCGGGTCTAATGAAAAACTGTTTTTT.

This sequence joins TRBV7-9 and TRBJ1-5; 7 positions agree with TRBD1. The trim removed 5 bases at V and 5 bases at J, leaving 6 bases unmatched. The CDR3 is 14 residues long. The germline gives CDR1 SEHNR, CDR2 FQNEAQ (reference sequence). The CDR3 region is CASSAFRGDQPQHF. In DNA, the CDR3 is TGTGCCAGCAGCGCTTTCAGGGGGGATCAGCCCCAGCATTTT.

DNA of the CDR3: TGTGCCAGCATAGGGGGGGACAGAACTAATGAAAAACTGTTTTTT. Translated: CASIGGDRTNEKLFF. The rearrangement links TRBV6-1 to TRBJ1-4; 7 nucleotides match TRBD1. From germline, CDR1 is MNHNS and CDR2 SASEGT. The ends lost 7 bases at V and 1 base at J; junction bases unmatched: 6. The CDR3 loop spans 15 amino acids.

This clone has more than one count but fewer than ten. V gene TRBV4-1 combines with J gene TRBJ1-1; D is uncertain. V was trimmed by 0 bases and J by 4 bases, leaving 12 bases between them. This CDR3 has 15 amino acids. Germline V gene lookup returns CDR1 MGHRA and CDR2 YSYEKL. CDR3 protein: CASSQDGRWVTEAFF. The CDR3 nucleotides read TGCGCCAGCAGCCAAGATGGGAGGTGGGTCACTGAAGCTTTCTTT.